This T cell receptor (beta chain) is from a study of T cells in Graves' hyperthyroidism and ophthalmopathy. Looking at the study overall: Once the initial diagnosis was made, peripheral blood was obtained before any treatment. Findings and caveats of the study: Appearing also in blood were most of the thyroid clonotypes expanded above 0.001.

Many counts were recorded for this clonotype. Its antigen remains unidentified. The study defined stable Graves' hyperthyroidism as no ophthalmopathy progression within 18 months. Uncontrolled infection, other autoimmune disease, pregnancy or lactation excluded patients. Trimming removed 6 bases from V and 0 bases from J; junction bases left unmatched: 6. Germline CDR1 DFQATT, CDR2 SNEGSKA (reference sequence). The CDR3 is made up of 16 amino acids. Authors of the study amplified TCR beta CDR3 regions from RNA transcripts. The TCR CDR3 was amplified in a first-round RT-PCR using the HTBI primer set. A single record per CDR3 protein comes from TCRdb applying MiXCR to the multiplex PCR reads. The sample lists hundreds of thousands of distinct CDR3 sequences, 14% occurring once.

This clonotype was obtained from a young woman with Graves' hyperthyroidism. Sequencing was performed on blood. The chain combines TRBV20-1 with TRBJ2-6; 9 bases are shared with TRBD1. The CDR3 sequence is CSAPGQGYSGANVLTF. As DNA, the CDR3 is TGCAGTGCACCGGGACAGGGTTACTCTGGGGCCAACGTCCTGACTTTC.